This TCR beta chain was observed in a study of monozygotic twins with inflammatory bowel disease. Researchers used template switching to add UMIs featuring a 6-nucleotide sample barcode. TCRdb processed the 5' RACE reads again and assigns one entry to each CDR3 protein, with no DNA. This table holds fewer than 450,000 distinct CDR3 sequences. Study outcomes and limitations: Using the inverse Simpson index, IBD patients had lower TCRbeta diversity than healthy co-twins. No distinction between different T cell subtypes was possible. Compared with healthy twins, IBD patients shared fewer clonotypes with others, especially with disease activity.

Per germline, CDR1 MGHDK and CDR2 SYGVNS. The CDR3 is 14 residues long. As for this clonotype: Its antigen remains unknown.

The gene calls are TRBV25-1 and TRBJ2-5; TCRdb designates TRBD2, a call that cannot be tested without DNA. The origin of this receptor is a human donor with ulcerative colitis or Crohn's disease, or a healthy co-twin of an affected twin (not recorded which). Sample: blood. The CDR3 region is CASIGGGAGETQYF.